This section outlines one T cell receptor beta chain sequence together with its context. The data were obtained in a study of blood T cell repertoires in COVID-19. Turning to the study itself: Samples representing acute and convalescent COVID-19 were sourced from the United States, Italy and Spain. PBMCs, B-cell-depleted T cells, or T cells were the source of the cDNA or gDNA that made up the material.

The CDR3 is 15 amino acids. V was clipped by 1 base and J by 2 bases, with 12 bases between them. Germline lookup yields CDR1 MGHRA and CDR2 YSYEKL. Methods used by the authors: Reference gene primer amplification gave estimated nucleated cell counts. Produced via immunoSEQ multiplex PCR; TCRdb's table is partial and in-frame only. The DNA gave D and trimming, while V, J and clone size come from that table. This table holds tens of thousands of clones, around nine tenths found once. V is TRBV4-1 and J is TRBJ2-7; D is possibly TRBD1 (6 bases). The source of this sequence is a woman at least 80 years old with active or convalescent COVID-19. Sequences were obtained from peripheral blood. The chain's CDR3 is CASSQVGQGTYEQYF. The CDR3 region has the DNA TGCGCCAGCAGCCAAGTGGGTCAGGGGACCTACGAGCAGTACTTC.